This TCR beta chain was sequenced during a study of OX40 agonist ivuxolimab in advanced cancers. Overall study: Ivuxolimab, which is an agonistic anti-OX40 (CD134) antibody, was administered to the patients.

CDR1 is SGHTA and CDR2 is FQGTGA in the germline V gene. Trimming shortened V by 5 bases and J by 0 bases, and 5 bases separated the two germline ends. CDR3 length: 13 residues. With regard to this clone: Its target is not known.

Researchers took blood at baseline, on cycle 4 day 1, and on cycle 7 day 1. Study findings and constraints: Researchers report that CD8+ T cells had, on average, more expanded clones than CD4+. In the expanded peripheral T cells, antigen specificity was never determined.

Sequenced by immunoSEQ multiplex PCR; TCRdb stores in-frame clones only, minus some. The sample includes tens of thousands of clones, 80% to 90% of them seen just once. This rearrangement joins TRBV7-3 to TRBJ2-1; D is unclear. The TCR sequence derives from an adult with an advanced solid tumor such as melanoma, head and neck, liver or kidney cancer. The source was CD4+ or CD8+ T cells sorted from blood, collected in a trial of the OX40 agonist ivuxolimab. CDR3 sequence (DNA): TGTGCCAGCAGCCCACCCTCCTACAATGAGCAGTTCTTC. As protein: CASSPPSYNEQFF.